This is a list of T cell receptor beta chains from one sample in a study of response to subunit inactivated influenza vaccine. TCRdb analysed the RT-PCR reads with MiXCR anew, one entry per CDR3 protein. The sample consists of around 180,000 distinct CDR3 sequences, about 10% of them appearing once. The sequencing used non-naive T cells sorted from PBMCs, collected on the day of vaccination. The receptors were gathered from a man aged 45-60 years who received an inactivated influenza vaccine. CDR3s include the opening cysteine and the closing phenylalanine or tryptophan. D genes are given only for firm matches. Expanded clones get a size class; other rows say once, few or many, or leave the size out.

TRBV5-6	TRBJ1-5	-	-	CASSLNGVMSQPQHF	TGTGCCAGCAGCTTGAATGGGGTGATGAGTCAGCCCCAGCATTTT
TRBV6-2/TRBV6-3	TRBJ2-5	few	-	CASSYSATQETQYF	TGTGCCAGCAGTTACTCCGCCACCCAAGAGACCCAGTACTTC
TRBV28	TRBJ1-6	-	-	CASSLGQRNSPLHF	TGTGCCAGCAGTTTAGGACAGCGTAATTCACCCCTCCACTTT
TRBV9	TRBJ2-2	few	-	CASSVGVALTGELFF	TGTGCCAGCAGCGTAGGGGTAGCGCTCACCGGGGAGCTGTTTTTT
TRBV6-1	TRBJ2-7	-	-	CASISRGGYVYEQYF	TGTGCCAGCATCTCGAGGGGGGGGTACGTCTACGAGCAGTACTTC
TRBV4-1	TRBJ2-4	many	-	CASSQEGGQAKNIQYF	TGCGCCAGCAGCCAAGAAGGGGGGCAGGCCAAAAACATTCAGTACTTC
TRBV5-1	TRBJ2-3	many	TRBD2	CASSLVSGGVTDTQYF	TGCGCCAGCAGCTTGGTTAGCGGGGGGGTCACAGATACGCAGTATTTT
TRBV7-2	TRBJ2-5	-	-	CASSPTGRPQETQYF	TGTGCCAGCAGCCCGACTGGCCGGCCCCAAGAGACCCAGTACTTC
TRBV5-1	TRBJ2-1	few	TRBD2	CASSLGLLAGGRNEQFF	TGCGCCAGCAGCTTGGGTCTGCTAGCGGGAGGCCGGAATGAGCAGTTCTTC
TRBV12-3/TRBV12-4	TRBJ2-7	many	TRBD2	CASSNSGGAYEQYF	TGTGCCAGCAGTAATAGCGGGGGGGCCTACGAGCAGTACTTC
TRBV7-2	TRBJ2-7	few	-	CASSLAGWGTEQYF	TGTGCCAGCAGCTTAGCGGGCTGGGGGACGGAGCAGTACTTC
TRBV7-6	TRBJ2-7	-	TRBD2	CASSRSSREDGYEQYF	TGTGCCAGCAGCCGGAGTAGCCGGGAGGACGGCTACGAGCAGTACTTC
TRBV12-3/TRBV12-4	TRBJ2-1	few	TRBD1	CASSLDRGLNEQFF	TGTGCCAGCAGTTTAGACAGGGGGCTCAATGAGCAGTTCTTC
TRBV28	TRBJ2-3	-	-	CASGARGLGDTQYF	TGTGCCAGCGGCGCACGTGGGCTCGGGGATACGCAGTATTTT
TRBV5-1	TRBJ1-1	few	-	CASSLPGGNTEAFF	TGCGCCAGCAGCTTGCCCGGCGGTAACACTGAAGCTTTCTTT
TRBV19	TRBJ2-1	-	TRBD1	CASSTGQGGNNEQFF	TGTGCCAGTAGTACCGGACAGGGAGGTAACAATGAGCAGTTCTTC
TRBV6-5	TRBJ1-1	few	-	CASSYGMAPGGTEAFF	TGTGCCAGCAGTTACGGTATGGCCCCGGGGGGCACTGAAGCTTTCTTT
TRBV20-1	TRBJ2-5	few	TRBD1	CSARDQNRGSQETQYF	TGCAGTGCTAGAGATCAGAACAGGGGGTCCCAAGAGACCCAGTACTTC
TRBV27	TRBJ1-5	many	-	CASTTNIGQPQHF	TGTGCCAGCACGACAAATATTGGACAGCCCCAGCATTTT
TRBV11-2	TRBJ1-6	-	-	CASSLLSRNSPLHF	TGTGCCAGCAGCTTACTATCGCGTAATTCACCCCTCCACTTT
TRBV7-8	TRBJ2-1	few	TRBD2	CASSLGAGGLYNEQFF	TGTGCCAGCAGCTTAGGAGCGGGAGGGCTCTACAATGAGCAGTTCTTC
TRBV29-1	TRBJ2-1	few	TRBD2	CSVGGTSGGWSYNEQFF	TGCAGCGTTGGAGGGACTAGCGGGGGTTGGTCCTACAATGAGCAGTTCTTC
TRBV6-1	TRBJ2-3	-	TRBD1	CASRSGTGVTDTQYF	TGTGCCAGCAGATCCGGGACAGGGGTCACAGATACGCAGTATTTT
TRBV12-3/TRBV12-4	TRBJ1-1	-	TRBD1	CASSLRQGTRNTEAFF	TGTGCCAGCAGTTTGAGACAGGGGACCCGAAACACTGAAGCTTTCTTT
TRBV20-1	TRBJ2-5	many	TRBD2	CSAIPRLAQYQETQYF	TGCAGTGCTATACCGAGACTAGCTCAGTACCAAGAGACCCAGTACTTC
TRBV6-5	TRBJ2-3	-	TRBD2	CASSYSFAGGLTDTQYF	TGTGCCAGCAGTTACTCCTTTGCGGGGGGGCTCACAGATACGCAGTATTTT
TRBV5-6	TRBJ2-5	once	-	CASSLIQSWGQETQYF	TGTGCCAGCAGCTTGATACAATCCTGGGGCCAAGAGACCCAGTACTTC
TRBV7-2	TRBJ2-7	-	-	CASSLAGGPTYEQYF	TGTGCCAGCAGCTTAGCGGGAGGTCCCACCTACGAGCAGTACTTC
TRBV7-2	TRBJ1-1	many	-	CASSLWDQEAFF	TGTGCCAGCAGCTTATGGGACCAGGAAGCTTTCTTT
TRBV2	TRBJ1-6	few	-	CASSELGASYNSPLHF	TGTGCCAGCAGTGAATTGGGGGCTAGCTATAATTCACCCCTCCACTTT
TRBV11-2	TRBJ2-3	many	-	CASSSGASIFTDTQYF	TGTGCCAGCAGCTCTGGAGCGTCCATCTTCACAGATACGCAGTATTTT
TRBV20-1	TRBJ2-2	few	TRBD2	CSARDFLSWGGTGELFF	TGCAGTGCTAGAGATTTTCTTAGCTGGGGGGGCACCGGGGAGCTGTTTTTT
TRBV20-1	TRBJ2-1	few	-	CSARREWSYNEQFF	TGCAGTGCTAGAAGGGAGTGGTCCTACAATGAGCAGTTCTTC
TRBV7-2	TRBJ2-2	few	TRBD2	CASSLVASGRAAGELFF	TGTGCCAGCAGCTTAGTCGCTAGCGGGAGGGCCGCCGGGGAGCTGTTTTTT
TRBV5-1	TRBJ1-2	-	-	CASSRAGIGISNYGYTF	TGCGCCAGCAGCCGCGCCGGCATCGGGATTTCTAACTATGGCTACACCTTC
TRBV27	TRBJ1-2	-	TRBD1	CASGTGGWSNYGYPF	TGTGCCAGTGGGACAGGGGGCTGGAGTAACTATGGCTACCCCTTC
TRBV18	TRBJ2-1	-	TRBD1	CASSPRQGPGNEQFF	TGTGCCAGCTCACCACGACAGGGTCCGGGCAATGAGCAGTTCTTC
TRBV6-1	TRBJ2-1	few	TRBD1	CASKWTGADNEQFF	TGTGCCAGCAAATGGACAGGGGCTGACAATGAGCAGTTCTTC
TRBV5-1	TRBJ2-3	few	-	CASSPGAGFSTDTQYF	TGCGCCAGCAGCCCAGGGGCGGGTTTTAGCACAGATACGCAGTATTTT
TRBV7-9	TRBJ1-2	many	-	CASSPQVSYGYTF	TGTGCCAGCAGCCCCCAGGTATCCTATGGCTACACCTTC
TRBV6-1	TRBJ2-7	few	TRBD2	CASSAGTSNSYEQYF	TGTGCCAGCAGTGCCGGGACTAGCAACTCCTACGAGCAGTACTTC
TRBV7-2	TRBJ2-2	-	TRBD2	CASSLGGGRLGTGELFF	TGTGCCAGCAGCTTAGGCGGCGGGAGGCTAGGCACCGGGGAGCTGTTTTTT
TRBV9	TRBJ1-2	few	-	CASSVSGFSGYTF	TGTGCCAGCAGCGTTTCGGGTTTCAGTGGCTACACCTTC
TRBV27	TRBJ2-2	many	TRBD2	CASRTQPGAGVFPGELFF	TGTGCCAGCAGAACCCAGCCCGGAGCGGGAGTGTTCCCCGGGGAGCTGTTTTTT
TRBV6-1	TRBJ1-1	-	TRBD1	CASLRRQGGTEAFF	TGTGCCAGCTTACGGAGGCAGGGGGGCACTGAAGCTTTCTTT
TRBV28	TRBJ1-6	few	-	CASSALTESSYNSPLHF	TGTGCCAGCAGTGCCCTGACTGAGAGCTCCTATAATTCACCCCTCCACTTT
TRBV30	TRBJ1-1	-	-	CAWSVGRYEAFF	TGTGCCTGGAGTGTAGGACGGTATGAAGCTTTCTTT
TRBV29-1	TRBJ2-1	many	TRBD1	CSVEGQGTINEQFF	TGCAGCGTTGAAGGACAGGGGACGATCAATGAGCAGTTCTTC
TRBV18	TRBJ2-2	few	-	CASSPGIGGELFF	TGTGCCAGCTCACCAGGGATTGGCGGGGAGCTGTTTTTT
TRBV5-5	TRBJ1-3	-	-	CASLRDLSGNTIYF	TGTGCCAGCCTCAGGGATCTCTCTGGAAACACCATATATTTT
TRBV11-2	TRBJ2-1	few	-	CASSWSGSYNERFF	TGTGCCAGCAGCTGGAGCGGGTCGTACAATGAGCGGTTCTTC
TRBV3-1	TRBJ2-1	few	TRBD2	CASSQDPPSGRSFNEQFF	TGTGCCAGCAGCCAAGATCCTCCTAGCGGGAGATCGTTTAATGAGCAGTTCTTC
TRBV20-1	TRBJ2-7	few	-	CSAGAPPYEQYF	TGCAGTGCTGGGGCCCCTCCCTACGAGCAGTACTTC
TRBV4-1	TRBJ2-1	few	-	CASSQDWVYNEQFF	TGCGCCAGCAGCCAAGATTGGGTTTACAATGAGCAGTTCTTC
TRBV5-1	TRBJ2-5	few	TRBD1	CASSTTGGSETQYF	TGCGCCAGCAGCACCACAGGGGGCTCAGAGACCCAGTACTTC
TRBV6-2/TRBV6-3	TRBJ2-5	many	-	CASSYSTGPPQYSRETQYF	TGTGCCAGCAGTTACTCGACTGGGCCACCCCAATATTCAAGAGAGACCCAGTACTTC
TRBV18	TRBJ1-1	few	TRBD1	CASSLLNRGAEAFF	TGTGCCAGCTCTCTATTGAACAGGGGCGCTGAAGCTTTCTTT
TRBV6-5	TRBJ1-3	few	-	CASSYSTLGSGNTIYF	TGTGCCAGCAGTTACTCGACGCTGGGATCTGGAAACACCATATATTTT
TRBV4-2	TRBJ2-1	-	-	CASSQDEGTGVSNEQFF	TGTGCCAGCAGCCAAGATGAGGGGACGGGGGTCTCCAATGAGCAGTTCTTC
TRBV5-6	TRBJ2-1	-	-	CASSFDVRRTQHEQFF	TGTGCCAGCAGCTTTGATGTGAGGAGGACGCAGCATGAGCAGTTCTTC